The source of this T cell receptor beta chain is a study of T-cell memory formation after mild COVID-19. TCRdb redid the calling of the 5' RACE reads with MiXCR, one entry per CDR3 protein. The data show 300,000 to 400,000 distinct CDR3 sequences, with approximately 15% seen just once and 20% to 25% held by the top ten. Germline V gene sequence: CDR1 DFQATT, CDR2 SNEGSKA (reference sequence). V was cut by 4 bases and J by 0 bases, with 7 bases left in between. This CDR3 contains 14 residues. The chain joins TRBV20-1 to TRBJ1-6, with a weak D call TRBD1 (5 bases). The TCR comes from a man aged 18 to 29 who had mild COVID-19 (a few samples of this study predate the infection). Cell type and time point are not known. The sample was PBMCs or a T cell subset sorted from them (not recorded which). CDR3 protein: CSAKGSSYNSPLHF. The DNA of the CDR3 is TGCAGTGCTAAGGGGAGCTCCTATAATTCACCCCTCCACTTT.